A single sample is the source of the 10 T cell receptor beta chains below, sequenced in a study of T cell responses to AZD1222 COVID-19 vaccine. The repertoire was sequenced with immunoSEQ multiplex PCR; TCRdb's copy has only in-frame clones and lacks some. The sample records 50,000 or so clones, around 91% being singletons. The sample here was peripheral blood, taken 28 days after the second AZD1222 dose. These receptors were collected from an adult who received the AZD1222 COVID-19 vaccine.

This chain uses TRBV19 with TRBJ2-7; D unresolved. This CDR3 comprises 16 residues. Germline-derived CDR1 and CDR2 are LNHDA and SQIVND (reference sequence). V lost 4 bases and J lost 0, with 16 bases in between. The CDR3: CASSSSRSPSSYEQYF. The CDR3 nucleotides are TGTGCCAGTAGTAGCTCTCGGTCCCCGAGCTCCTACGAGCAGTACTTC.

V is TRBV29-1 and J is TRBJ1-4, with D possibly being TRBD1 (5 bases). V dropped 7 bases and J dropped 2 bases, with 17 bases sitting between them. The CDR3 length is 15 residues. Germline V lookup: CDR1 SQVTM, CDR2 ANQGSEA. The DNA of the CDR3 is TGCAGCGCATGGGATCGGGGGGGGACTAATGAAAAACTGTTTTTT. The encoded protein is CSAWDRGGTNEKLFF.

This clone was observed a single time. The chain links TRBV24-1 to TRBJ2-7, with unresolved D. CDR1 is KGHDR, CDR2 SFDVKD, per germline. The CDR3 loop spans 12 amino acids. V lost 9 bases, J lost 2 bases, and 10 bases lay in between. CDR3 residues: CATGPNPYEQYF. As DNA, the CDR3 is TGTGCCACCGGACCCAACCCCTACGAGCAGTACTTC.

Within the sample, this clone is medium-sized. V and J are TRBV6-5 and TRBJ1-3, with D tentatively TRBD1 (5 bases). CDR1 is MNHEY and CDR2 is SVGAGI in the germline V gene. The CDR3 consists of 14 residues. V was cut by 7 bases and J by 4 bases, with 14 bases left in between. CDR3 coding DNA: TGTGCCAGCACCGATGGGGGAGGAGGAAACACCATATATTTT. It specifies CASTDGGGGNTIYF.

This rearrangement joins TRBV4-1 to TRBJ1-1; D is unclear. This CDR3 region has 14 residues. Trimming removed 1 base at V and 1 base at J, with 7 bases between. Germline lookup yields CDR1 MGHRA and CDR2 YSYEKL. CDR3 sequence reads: CASSQVTENTEAFF. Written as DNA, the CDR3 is TGCGCCAGCAGCCAAGTTACAGAGAACACTGAAGCTTTCTTT.

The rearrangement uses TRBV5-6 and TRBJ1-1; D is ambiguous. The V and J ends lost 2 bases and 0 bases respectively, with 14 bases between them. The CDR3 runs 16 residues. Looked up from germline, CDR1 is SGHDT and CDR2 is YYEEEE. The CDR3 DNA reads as TGTGCCAGCAGCTTTAGGACGGTGCGTTTGAACACTGAAGCTTTCTTT. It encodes CASSFRTVRLNTEAFF.

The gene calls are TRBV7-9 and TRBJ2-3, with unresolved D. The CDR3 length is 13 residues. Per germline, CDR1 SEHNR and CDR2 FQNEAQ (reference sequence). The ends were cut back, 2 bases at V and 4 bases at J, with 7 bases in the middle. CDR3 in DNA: TGTGCCAGCAGCTTAAATCGGGCAGATACGCAGTATTTT. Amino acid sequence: CASSLNRADTQYF.

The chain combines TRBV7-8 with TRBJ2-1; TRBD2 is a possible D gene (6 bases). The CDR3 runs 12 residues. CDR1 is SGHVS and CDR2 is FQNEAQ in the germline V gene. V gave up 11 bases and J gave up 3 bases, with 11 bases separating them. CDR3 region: CAAGRGYNEQFF. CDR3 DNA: TGTGCCGCCGGGAGAGGCTACAATGAGCAGTTCTTC.

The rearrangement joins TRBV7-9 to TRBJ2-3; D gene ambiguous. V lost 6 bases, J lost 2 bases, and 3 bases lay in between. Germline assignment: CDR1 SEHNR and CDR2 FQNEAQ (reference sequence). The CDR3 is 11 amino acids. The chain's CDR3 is CASSYTDTQYF. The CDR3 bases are TGTGCCAGCAGTTACACAGATACGCAGTATTTT.

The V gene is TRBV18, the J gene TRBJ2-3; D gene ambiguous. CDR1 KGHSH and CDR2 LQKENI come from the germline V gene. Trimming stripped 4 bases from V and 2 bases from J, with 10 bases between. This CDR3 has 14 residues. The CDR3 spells CASSLAHDTDTQYF. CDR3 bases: TGTGCCAGCTCACTGGCCCATGACACAGATACGCAGTATTTT.